This TCR beta chain was documented in a study of T-cell reconstitution after alpha-beta-depleted transplantation in children. General study findings and limits: After one year, T-cell counts and TCRbeta diversity mostly came from new T cells. Certain patients had high TCRbeta diversity at day 60, and it came from recipient T cells and thymic progenitors that survived.

V shed 5 bases and J shed 5 bases, with 15 bases lying between them. In germline, CDR1 is DFQATT, CDR2 SNEGSKA (reference sequence). The CDR3 covers 14 residues. This clonotype was counted at least ten times. The antigen is unknown. Preparation of the TCRbeta library was carried out with unique molecular identifiers. TCRdb re-called the PCR reads with MiXCR, one entry per CDR3 protein. Of approximately 110,000 distinct CDR3 sequences listed, 10% are singletons. This material consisted of PBMCs, taken before TCRalphabeta/CD19-depleted stem cell transplant. The TCR sequence derives from a boy aged 2-15 years with acute lymphoblastic leukemia, due to receive a stem cell transplant. This chain links TRBV20-1 with TRBJ2-2, with TRBD2 as a possible D gene (5 bases). CDR3 in DNA: TGCAGTGCTGGCCCTTCCGGGGTTACCGGGGAGCTGTTTTTT. Encoded protein: CSAGPSGVTGELFF.